This passage covers 9 T cell receptor beta chains from one sample sequenced in a study of shared clonotypes between healthy human individuals. Assay used: immunoSEQ multiplex PCR; TCRdb lists only in-frame clones, some missing. The sample lists roughly 890,000 clones; roughly 92% were seen once. CD45RO-negative, CCR7-selected cells formed the naive CD8 fraction, which excluded terminally differentiated effector memory CD45RA+ cells. Sequenced: naive CD8+ T cells sorted from blood. Source of these receptors: a man younger than 45 in good health.

The chain recombines TRBV21-1 with TRBJ2-5; the table's D call, TRBD1, has no DNA check behind it. TRBV21-1 is a pseudogene segment. The CDR3 length is 21 residues. CDR3 sequence: CASSKAYKTHGTVARKETQYF. The CDR3 DNA reads as TGTGCCAGCAGCAAAGCGTATAAAACTCATGGGACAGTGGCTCGAAAAGAGACCCAGTACTTC.

The V gene is TRBV10-3, the J gene TRBJ2-1, with 10 bases aligning to TRBD2. Trimming took 2 bases from V and 2 from J; bases not matched to a gene: 0. Germline-derived CDR1 and CDR2 are ENHRY and SYGVKD. CDR3 length equals 15 residues. In DNA form, the CDR3 reads TGTGCCATCAGTGAGAGCGGGAGGGCCTACAATGAGCAGTTCTTC. Its protein is CAISESGRAYNEQFF.

The chain has TRBV10-1 and TRBJ2-7; 9 nucleotides align to TRBD1. The CDR3 covers 13 residues. The trim removed 6 bases at V and 3 bases at J, leaving 3 bases unmatched. The germline V gene encodes CDR1 WNHNN and CDR2 SYGVQD (reference sequence). The CDR3 loop is CASSSGQGYEQYF. Here the CDR3 DNA reads TGCGCCAGCAGCTCGGGACAGGGCTACGAGCAGTACTTC.

The chain recombines TRBV5-8 with TRBJ2-5; no definite D call. The CDR3 sequence is 15 residues long. V was shortened by 9 bases and J by 2 bases, with 20 bases between the two germline ends. The germline V gene encodes CDR1 SGHTS and CDR2 YDEGEE. The CDR3 loop reads CATLTLTPTQETQYF. CDR3 nucleotides: TGTGCCACCCTCACTCTGACCCCAACACAAGAGACCCAGTACTTC.

This chain connects TRBV4-1 to TRBJ2-5; 9 bases map to TRBD1. Germline trimming cut 2 bases from V and 1 base from J; bases unmatched to any gene: 5. This CDR3 has 16 amino acids. CDR1 is MGHRA and CDR2 is YSYEKL in the germline V gene. CDR3: CASSQPLTGGQETQYF. In DNA form, the CDR3 reads TGCGCCAGCAGCCAACCCTTGACAGGGGGCCAAGAGACCCAGTACTTC.

This chain links TRBV9 with TRBJ2-7, with D unclear. CDR1 SGDLS and CDR2 YYNGEE come from the germline V gene. The CDR3 has 11 amino acids. The V end was cut by 7 bases, the J end by 1 base, with 6 bases between. The CDR3 loop is CASGPSYEQYF. Written as DNA, the CDR3 is TGTGCCAGCGGGCCATCCTACGAGCAGTACTTC.

This clone was observed once. The gene calls are TRBV7-9 and TRBJ2-1; weak D call: TRBD1 (6 bases). Germline V gene lookup returns CDR1 SEHNR and CDR2 FQNEAQ (reference sequence). The CDR3 runs to 16 residues. V dropped 1 base and J dropped 7 bases, with 17 bases sitting between them. DNA of the CDR3: TGTGCCAGCAGCTTAGGCCCCCAGGGGAAAGGGAATGAGCAGTTCTTC. The encoded protein is CASSLGPQGKGNEQFF.

The chain has TRBV5-1 and TRBJ2-3, with no clear D. V was trimmed by 0 bases and J by 0 bases, leaving 11 bases between them. CDR1 is SGHRS, CDR2 YFSETQ, per germline. The CDR3 is 16 residues long. CDR3 nucleotide sequence: TGCGCCAGCAGCTTGGAGTCGGTTCTAAGCACAGATACGCAGTATTTT. It translates to CASSLESVLSTDTQYF. Full variable domain (remainder filled in from reference TRBV5-1 and TRBJ2-3): KAGVTQTPRYLIKTRGQQVTLSCSPISGHRSVSWYQQTPGQGLQFLFEYFSETQRNKGNFPGRFSGRQFSNSRSEMNVSTLELGDSALYLCASSLESVLSTDTQYFGPGTRLTVL.

V usage is TRBV5-4 and J usage is TRBJ2-3; D perhaps matches TRBD1 (6 bases). Germline V lookup: CDR1 SGHNT, CDR2 YYREEE (reference sequence). The CDR3 is 18 amino acids. V lost 0 bases and J 5 bases, leaving 22 bases between the germline ends. CDR3 nucleotides: TGTGCCAGCAGCTTGGGATTGGCAGGGGAGCACAACCTAGATACGCAGTATTTT. Translation: CASSLGLAGEHNLDTQYF.